This T cell receptor beta chain was found in a study of cytomegalovirus exposure and HLA in healthy donors. Study-wide findings and caveats: 16,951 TCR beta sequences were associated with HLA alleles at 0.05 false discovery rate in a later analysis. Sequencing likely produced, as an artifact, a cluster of highly shared sequence variants.

13 Jbeta primers and 60 Vbeta primers were used for the PCR. Per the original data handling: The authors later counted about 80 million unique TCR beta chains, roughly 11 million of them shared. TCRdb's table, derived via immunoSEQ multiplex PCR, lists solely in-frame clones and lacks some. V and J calls and clone size are those listed in that table; D and trimming were worked out from the DNA. The sample lists under 150,000 clones, roughly 79% seen once, with less than 1.5% in the top ten. This clone appeared a single time. What it binds is unknown. The sequenced sample consisted of PBMCs. The clonotype comes from a man younger than 40 in good health and CMV-seropositive.

CDR3 DNA: TGTGCCAGCAGCCGTAGACAGGGAGGAAACCACGATGAGCAGTTCTTC. This gives the protein CASSRRQGGNHDEQFF. This chain links TRBV5-6 with TRBJ2-1; D possibly corresponds to TRBD1 (7 bases). From germline, CDR1 is SGHDT and CDR2 YYEEEE. The germline V and J ends were trimmed by 4 bases and 8 bases, with 22 bases remaining between them. CDR3 length: 16 residues.